This T cell receptor beta chain was captured by sequencing in a study of tumor-infiltrating lymphocytes in primary liver carcinoma. The source of the blood RNA was unsorted whole blood, and germline DNA was extracted as well. Findings and limits, study-wide: Bulk samples went unsorted, so CD4+ and CD8+ repertoires were not compared.

As for this clonotype: The antigen remains undetermined.

Priming with a constant-region primer yielded TCR beta cDNA from 400 to 550 ng total RNA. The TCR beta library was amplified through three nested multiplex PCR rounds in a modified ARM-PCR procedure. Researchers ran the first two PCR rounds for roughly 10 cycles each with TRBV1-TRBV30 forward primers and a C-beta reverse primer. TCRdb passed the multiplex PCR reads through MiXCR, listing each CDR3 protein once. Counted here are approximately 310,000 distinct CDR3 sequences, over 55% occurring once; the ten biggest clones make up roughly 10%. The CDR3 extends over 12 amino acids. Germline CDR1 is SQVTM and CDR2 is ANQGSEA.

The sequence derives from a man between 40 and 49 years old with primary liver carcinoma and hepatitis B virus infection. Sequencing was carried out using peripheral blood. The genes are TRBV29-1 and TRBJ2-4; D gene unclear. This CDR3 is CSPSWVVSIQYF. The CDR3 bases are TGCAGTCCATCTTGGGTGGTAAGCATTCAGTACTTC.